Each of the 17 T cell receptor beta chains below was sequenced from the same sample in a study of T cells in Graves' hyperthyroidism and ophthalmopathy. The source material, RNA transcripts, was used to amplify TCR beta CDR3 regions. When the TCR CDR3 underwent first-round RT-PCR, the HTBI primer set was used. MiXCR, applied by TCRdb to the multiplex PCR reads, yields one record per CDR3 protein. Of fewer than 500,000 distinct CDR3 sequences listed, roughly 13% are singletons. The sequenced sample consisted of blood. The receptors were sampled from a man younger than 45 with Graves' hyperthyroidism that later progressed to Graves' ophthalmopathy.

This clonotype was counted a few times. The chain couples TRBV6-2 or TRBV6-3 to TRBJ2-2, with D perhaps matching TRBD2 (6 bases). This CDR3 spans 15 amino acids. Germline V gene lookup returns CDR1 MNHEY and CDR2 SVGEGT. The ends were cut back, 4 bases at V and 4 bases at J, with 13 bases in the middle. In DNA form, the CDR3 reads TGTGCCAGCAGTTCCACGGTGGGAGGCACCGGGGAGCTGTTTTTT. Translated, it gives CASSSTVGGTGELFF.

This rearrangement joins TRBV27 to TRBJ1-2; D not certain. The CDR3 has 11 residues. V dropped 10 bases and J dropped 8 bases, with 14 bases sitting between them. Germline V CDR1 and CDR2: MNHEY, SMNVEV (reference sequence). The chain's CDR3 is CATGTAFGYTF. CDR3 coding DNA: TGTGCCACAGGAACAGCCTTCGGCTACACCTTC.

This clonotype was picked up many times. The chain couples TRBV28 to TRBJ2-3; TRBD2 matches 14 bases. Germline lookup yields CDR1 MDHEN and CDR2 SYDVKM. Trimming removed 3 bases from V and 2 bases from J; junction bases left unmatched: 4. CDR3 length equals 17 residues. The CDR3 loop is CASSLTSGGASTDTQYF. CDR3 bases: TGTGCCAGCAGTTTGACTAGCGGGGGGGCTTCCACAGATACGCAGTATTTT.

This clonotype was seen more than once but under ten times. The rearrangement joins TRBV28 to TRBJ1-3; the D is unclear. The germline V and J ends were trimmed by 10 bases and 4 bases, with 5 bases remaining between them. CDR3 length: 10 residues. CDR1 is MDHEN, CDR2 SYDVKM, per germline. CDR3 residues: CAIRGNTIYF. In nucleotides, the CDR3 is TGTGCCATCCGCGGAAACACCATATATTTT. The full variable domain, with the rest looked up from reference TRBV28 and TRBJ1-3, is DVKVTQSSRYLVKRTGEKVFLECVQDMDHENMFWYRQDPGLGLRLIYFSYDVKMKEKGDIPEGYSVSREKKERFSLILESASTNQTSMYLCAIRGNTIYFGEGSWLTVV.

In this sample, this clonotype turned up many times. This sequence joins TRBV12-3 or TRBV12-4 and TRBJ1-5; TRBD1 matches 8 bases. Trimming at V came to 5 bases and at J to 3 bases, leaving 6 bases not matched to a gene. The length of the CDR3 is 15 residues. The chain's CDR3 is CASSPRQGFNQPQHF. In nucleotides, the CDR3 is TGTGCCAGCAGTCCTCGACAGGGGTTCAATCAGCCCCAGCATTTT.

The sample holds a few counts of this clonotype. The chain has TRBV25-1 and TRBJ2-2; D ambiguous. The CDR3 has 20 residues. V was shortened by 1 base and J by 2 bases, with 23 bases between the two germline ends. Germline CDR1 reads MGHDK; CDR2 reads SYGVNS. DNA for the CDR3: TGTGCCAGCAGTGAATCCCCCTTTTCGCCAGGCTACTCCAACACCGGGGAGCTGTTTTTT. Its protein is CASSESPFSPGYSNTGELFF. The entire variable domain, with the rest obtained from reference TRBV25-1 and TRBJ2-2, is as follows: EADIYQTPRYLVIGTGKKITLECSQTMGHDKMYWYQQDPGMELHLIHYSYGVNSTEKGDLSSESTVSRIRTEHFPLTLESARPSHTSQYLCASSESPFSPGYSNTGELFFGEGSRLTVL.

This clonotype was seen many times. The CDR3 nucleotides are TGCGCCAGCAGATCTTACACAGGTGGCTACACCTTC. Protein product: CASRSYTGGYTF. The V and J genes are TRBV5-1 and TRBJ1-2; D may be TRBD1 (5 bases). Trimming pared 5 bases from V and 7 bases from J, leaving 12 bases between. Germline CDR1 is SGHRS and CDR2 is YFSETQ. The CDR3 covers 12 residues.

The V and J genes are TRBV20-1 and TRBJ2-4; D perhaps matches TRBD1 (6 bases). V lost 5 bases to trimming and J lost 0 bases, with 14 bases between them. The CDR3 has 15 residues. CDR1 DFQATT and CDR2 SNEGSKA come from the germline V gene (reference sequence). The CDR3 DNA sequence: TGCAGTGCTCCCACCAGGGGCTCAGCCAAAAACATTCAGTACTTC. This encodes CSAPTRGSAKNIQYF.

This clonotype showed up many times. The chain couples TRBV12-3 or TRBV12-4 to TRBJ2-1, with 11 positions matching TRBD2. The length of the CDR3 is 19 residues. V dropped 6 bases and J dropped 4; count of bases not matched to a gene: 17. CDR3 sequence reads: CASRNRTGQRLAGYNEQFF. The CDR3 DNA reads TGTGCCAGCAGAAACCGAACCGGACAGCGACTAGCGGGGTACAATGAGCAGTTCTTC.

This clonotype was counted ten times or more. The chain is built from TRBV2 and TRBJ1-5, with D unclear. Germline CDR1 reads SNHLY; CDR2 reads FYNNEI. The CDR3 runs 14 residues. V lost 3 bases and J 1 base, leaving 7 bases between the germline ends. The CDR3 loop reads CASSDTASNQPQHF. CDR3 bases: TGTGCCAGCAGTGACACAGCGAGCAATCAGCCCCAGCATTTT.

The J gene is TRBJ2-5, the V gene TRBV29-1; D is unclear. In germline, CDR1 is SQVTM, CDR2 ANQGSEA. V lost 4 bases and J lost 0, with 12 bases in between. This CDR3 comprises 14 residues. The CDR3 bases are TGCAGCGTTGCAAAGCGCCGGGACCAAGAGACCCAGTACTTC. This encodes CSVAKRRDQETQYF. The full variable domain, rest sourced from reference TRBV29-1 and TRBJ2-5, is SAVISQKPSRDICQRGTSLTIQCQVDSQVTMMFWYRQQPGQSLTLIATANQGSEATYESGFVIDKFPISRPNLTFSTLTVSNMSPEDSSIYLCSVAKRRDQETQYFGPGTRLLVL.

This clonotype was observed at least ten times. The genes are TRBV5-1 and TRBJ2-7; D is possibly TRBD1 (5 bases). V was pared by 3 bases and J by 2 bases, with 12 bases between. The V gene's germline CDR1 is SGHRS and CDR2 YFSETQ. The CDR3 totals 14 residues. The CDR3: CASSSDGHTYEQYF. The CDR3 bases are TGCGCCAGCAGCTCCGATGGACATACCTACGAGCAGTACTTC.

This clonotype has at least ten counts. The rearrangement joins TRBV7-9 to TRBJ2-7; D is uncertain. V lost 5 bases and J lost 0, with 11 bases in between. From germline, CDR1 is SEHNR and CDR2 FQNEAQ (reference sequence). The CDR3 is 14 residues long. The CDR3 is CASSAPMNSYEQYF. The CDR3 region has the DNA TGTGCCAGCAGCGCCCCTATGAACTCCTACGAGCAGTACTTC.

This clonotype was seen a handful of times. This chain links TRBV19 with TRBJ1-5; 7 nucleotides align to TRBD1. The germline gives CDR1 LNHDA, CDR2 SQIVND (reference sequence). The CDR3 consists of 15 residues. Trimming removed 7 bases from V and 9 bases from J; junction bases left unmatched: 15. The CDR3, as DNA: TGTGCCAGTACCACACTGGGACAGCCGATCGGGCCCCAGCATTTT. It codes for CASTTLGQPIGPQHF.

This clonotype has just a few counts. The rearrangement uses TRBV6-1 and TRBJ2-3; 7 nucleotides align to TRBD1. The CDR3 spans 14 residues. V shed 6 bases, J shed 7 bases, and the junction held 10 bases outside the gene matches. CDR1 is MNHNS, CDR2 SASEGT, per germline. CDR3 region: CASRPGGSSYTQYF. In DNA form, the CDR3 reads TGTGCCAGCAGACCAGGGGGTTCTAGTTATACGCAGTATTTT.

This clonotype appeared many times. The chain carries TRBV28 and TRBJ2-3; D is perhaps TRBD1 or TRBD2 (5 bases each). The germline gives CDR1 MDHEN, CDR2 SYDVKM. Deletions cut 0 bases from V and 4 bases from J, with 11 bases between. CDR3 size: 15 residues. The CDR3 sequence is CASSLWGVAADTQYF. In DNA, the CDR3 is TGTGCCAGCAGTTTATGGGGGGTGGCGGCAGATACGCAGTATTTT.

Only a few counts were recorded for this clonotype. The J gene is TRBJ1-5, the V gene TRBV12-3 or TRBV12-4; no reliable D call. This CDR3 region has 12 residues. Trimming pared 3 bases from V and 8 bases from J, leaving 8 bases between. CDR3: CASSFSFEPQHF. The DNA of the CDR3 is TGTGCCAGCAGTTTTAGCTTTGAGCCCCAGCATTTT.